What follows describes a single T cell receptor (beta chain). After re-calling the 5' RACE reads, TCRdb lists one entry per CDR3 protein, DNA absent. The sample has 130,000 to 150,000 distinct CDR3 sequences. This sample is drawn from a study of T cells expressing NK-cell markers. The CDR3 has 13 amino acids. Germline assignment: CDR1 SGHTA and CDR2 FQGNSA. The source is a man aged 18 to 30 in good health. Sequencing used blood T cells: a sorted CD56 or NKG2C T cell subset, CD4+ or CD8+ T cells, or bulk PBMC T cells (not recorded which). The genes are TRBV7-2 and TRBJ2-7. This chain's CDR3 is CASSLGFRYEQYF.